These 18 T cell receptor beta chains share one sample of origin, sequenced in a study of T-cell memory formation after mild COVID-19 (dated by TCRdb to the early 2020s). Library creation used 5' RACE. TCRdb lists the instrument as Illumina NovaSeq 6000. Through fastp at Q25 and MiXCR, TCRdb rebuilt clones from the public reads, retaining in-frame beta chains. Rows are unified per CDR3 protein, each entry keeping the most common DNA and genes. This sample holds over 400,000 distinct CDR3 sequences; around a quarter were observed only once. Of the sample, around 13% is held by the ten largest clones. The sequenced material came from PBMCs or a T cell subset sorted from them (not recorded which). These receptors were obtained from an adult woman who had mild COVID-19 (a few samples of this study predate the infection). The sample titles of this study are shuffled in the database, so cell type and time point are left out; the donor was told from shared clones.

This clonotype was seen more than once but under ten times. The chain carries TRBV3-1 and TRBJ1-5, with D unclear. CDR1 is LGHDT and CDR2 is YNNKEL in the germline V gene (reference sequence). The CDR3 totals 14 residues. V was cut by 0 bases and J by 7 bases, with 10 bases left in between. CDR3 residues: CASSQDPGKQPQHF. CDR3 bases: TGTGCCAGCAGCCAAGATCCGGGGAAGCAGCCCCAGCATTTT.

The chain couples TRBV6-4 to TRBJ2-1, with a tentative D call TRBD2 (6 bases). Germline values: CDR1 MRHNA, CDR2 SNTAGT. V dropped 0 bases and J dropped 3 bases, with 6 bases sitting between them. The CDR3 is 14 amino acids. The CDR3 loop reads CASSDSGGYNEQFF. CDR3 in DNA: TGTGCCAGCAGTGACTCCGGGGGCTACAATGAGCAGTTCTTC.

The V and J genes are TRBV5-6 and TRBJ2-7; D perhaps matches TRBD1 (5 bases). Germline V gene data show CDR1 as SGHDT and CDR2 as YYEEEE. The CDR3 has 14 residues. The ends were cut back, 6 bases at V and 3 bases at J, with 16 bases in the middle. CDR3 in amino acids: CASNNYDRLYEQYF. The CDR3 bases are TGTGCCAGCAACAACTACGACAGACTCTACGAGCAGTACTTC. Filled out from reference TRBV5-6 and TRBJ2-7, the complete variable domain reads DAGVTQSPTHLIKTRGQQVTLRCSPKSGHDTVSWYQQALGQGPQFIFQYYEEEERQRGNFPDRFSGHQFPNYSSELNVNALLLGDSALYLCASNNYDRLYEQYFGPGTRLTVT.

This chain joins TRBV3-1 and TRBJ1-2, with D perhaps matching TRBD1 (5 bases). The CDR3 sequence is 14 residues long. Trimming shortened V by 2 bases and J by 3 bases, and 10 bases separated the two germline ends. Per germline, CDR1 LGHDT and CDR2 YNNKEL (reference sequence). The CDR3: CASSQNDRHYGYTF. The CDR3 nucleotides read TGTGCCAGCAGCCAAAACGACAGACACTATGGCTACACCTTC.

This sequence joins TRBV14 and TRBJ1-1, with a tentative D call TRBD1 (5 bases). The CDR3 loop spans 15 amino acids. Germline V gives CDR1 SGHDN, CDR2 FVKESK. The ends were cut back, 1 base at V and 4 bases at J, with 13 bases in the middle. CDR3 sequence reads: CASSQGSVGATEAFF. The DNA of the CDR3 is TGTGCCAGCAGCCAAGGTTCGGTAGGGGCCACTGAAGCTTTCTTT.

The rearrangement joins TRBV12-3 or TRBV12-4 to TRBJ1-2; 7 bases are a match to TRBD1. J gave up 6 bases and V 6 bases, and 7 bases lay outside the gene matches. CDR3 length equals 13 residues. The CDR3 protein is CASSAGQVNGYTF. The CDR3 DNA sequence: TGTGCCAGCAGCGCCGGACAGGTTAATGGCTACACCTTC.

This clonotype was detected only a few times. CDR3 amino acids: CSARGSTVNTEAFF. CDR3 bases: TGCAGTGCTAGAGGTTCCACAGTTAACACTGAAGCTTTCTTT. This chain joins TRBV20-1 and TRBJ1-1; no definite D call. CDR1 and CDR2 (germline): DFQATT, SNEGSKA (reference sequence). This CDR3 has 14 residues. V was clipped by 1 base and J by 2 bases, with 11 bases between them.

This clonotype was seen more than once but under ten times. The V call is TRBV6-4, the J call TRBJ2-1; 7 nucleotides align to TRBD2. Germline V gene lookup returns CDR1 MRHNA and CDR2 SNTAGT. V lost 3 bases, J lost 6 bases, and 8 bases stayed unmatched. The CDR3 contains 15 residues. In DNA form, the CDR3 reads TGTGCCAGCAGTGATAGGTCTAGCGGAAGCAATGAGCAGTTCTTC. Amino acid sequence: CASSDRSSGSNEQFF.

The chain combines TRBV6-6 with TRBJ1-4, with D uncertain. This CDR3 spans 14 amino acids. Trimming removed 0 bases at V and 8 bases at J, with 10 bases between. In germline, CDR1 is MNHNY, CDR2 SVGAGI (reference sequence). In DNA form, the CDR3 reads TGTGCCAGCAGTTACTCAAGCGGTAGGGAAAAACTGTTTTTT. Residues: CASSYSSGREKLFF.

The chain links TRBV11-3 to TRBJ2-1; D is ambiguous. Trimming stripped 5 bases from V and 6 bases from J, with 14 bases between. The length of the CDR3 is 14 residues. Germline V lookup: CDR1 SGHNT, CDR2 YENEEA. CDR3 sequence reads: CASSPTTLSNEQFF. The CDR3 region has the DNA TGTGCCAGCAGCCCCACGACTCTCTCCAATGAGCAGTTCTTC. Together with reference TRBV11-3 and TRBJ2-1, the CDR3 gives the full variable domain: EAGVVQSPRYKIIEKKQPVAFWCNPISGHNTLYWYLQNLGQGPELLIRYENEEAVDDSQLPKDRFSAERLKGVDSTLKIQPAELGDSAVYLCASSPTTLSNEQFFGPGTRLTVL.

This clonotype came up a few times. The CDR3, as DNA: TGTGCCAGCAGGAGGGACTTGGGGGCGGGCAATGAGCAGTTCTTC. It specifies CASRRDLGAGNEQFF. J is TRBJ2-1 and V is TRBV6-1; D possibly matches TRBD1 or TRBD2 (6 bases each). Germline V gene sequence: CDR1 MNHNS, CDR2 SASEGT. Between the trimmed V and J ends, which lost 6 bases and 6 bases, there was a span of 18 bases. The CDR3 length is 15 residues.

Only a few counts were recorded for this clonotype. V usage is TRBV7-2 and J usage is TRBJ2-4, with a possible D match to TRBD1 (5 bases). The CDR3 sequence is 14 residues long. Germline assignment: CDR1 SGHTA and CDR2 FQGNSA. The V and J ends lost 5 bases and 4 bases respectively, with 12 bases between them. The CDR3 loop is CASSPDTTKNIQYF. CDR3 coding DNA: TGTGCCAGCAGCCCGGACACAACAAAAAACATTCAGTACTTC.

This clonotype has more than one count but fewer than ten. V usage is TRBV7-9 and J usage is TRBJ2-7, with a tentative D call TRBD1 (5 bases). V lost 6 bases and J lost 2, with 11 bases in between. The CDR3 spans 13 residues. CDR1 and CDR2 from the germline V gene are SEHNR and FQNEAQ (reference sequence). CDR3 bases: TGTGCCAGCAGGCCAGGGTCAGCCTACGAGCAGTACTTC. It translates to CASRPGSAYEQYF.

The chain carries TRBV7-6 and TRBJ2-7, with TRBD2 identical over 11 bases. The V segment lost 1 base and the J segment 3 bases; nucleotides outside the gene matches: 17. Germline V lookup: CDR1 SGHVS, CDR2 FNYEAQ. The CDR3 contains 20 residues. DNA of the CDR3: TGTGCCAGCAGCTTAGAGGCTAGCGGGAGGTACCCTACGGTTAGCTACGAGCAGTACTTC. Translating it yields CASSLEASGRYPTVSYEQYF. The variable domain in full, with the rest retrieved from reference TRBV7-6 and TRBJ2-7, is GAGVSQSPRYKVTKRGQDVALRCDPISGHVSLYWYRQALGQGPEFLTYFNYEAQQDKSGLPNDRFSAERPEGSISTLTIQRTEQRDSAMYRCASSLEASGRYPTVSYEQYFGPGTRLTVT.

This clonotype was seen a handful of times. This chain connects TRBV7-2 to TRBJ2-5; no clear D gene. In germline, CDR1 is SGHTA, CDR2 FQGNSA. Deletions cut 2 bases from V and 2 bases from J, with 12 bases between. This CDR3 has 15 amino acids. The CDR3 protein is CASSLTLDKQETQYF. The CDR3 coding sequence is TGTGCCAGCAGCTTAACTCTAGATAAGCAAGAGACCCAGTACTTC.

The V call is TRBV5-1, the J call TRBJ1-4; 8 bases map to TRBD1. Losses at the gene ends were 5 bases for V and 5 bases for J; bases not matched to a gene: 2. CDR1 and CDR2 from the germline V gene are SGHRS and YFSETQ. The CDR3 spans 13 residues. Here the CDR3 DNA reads TGCGCCAGCAGACGGACAGGGAATGAAAAACTGTTTTTT. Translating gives CASRRTGNEKLFF.

CDR3 nucleotide sequence: TGTGCCAGCACCCGGAGATCGGCAGTGGCTTTCTTT. Its protein product is CASTRRSAVAFF. The chain recombines TRBV6-5 with TRBJ1-1; unclear D gene. The CDR3 runs to 12 residues. Looked up from germline, CDR1 is MNHEY and CDR2 is SVGAGI. The ends were cut back, 7 bases at V and 11 bases at J, with 17 bases in the middle.

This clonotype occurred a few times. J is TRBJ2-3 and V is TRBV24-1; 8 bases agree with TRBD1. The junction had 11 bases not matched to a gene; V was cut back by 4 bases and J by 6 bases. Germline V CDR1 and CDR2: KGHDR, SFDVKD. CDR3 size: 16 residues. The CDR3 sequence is CATSDQWDRKGDTQYF. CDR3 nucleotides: TGTGCCACCAGTGACCAATGGGACAGGAAGGGTGATACGCAGTATTTT.